The 5 T cell receptor beta chains presented below share a single source sample, sequenced in a study of blood T cell repertoires in COVID-19. This table comes from immunoSEQ multiplex PCR, and its TCRdb copy is limited to in-frame clones, with some not included. The sample includes over 110,000 clones, approximately 88% of them seen just once. The sequenced material came from peripheral blood. The receptors were gathered from a woman in her fifties or sixties with acute or convalescent COVID-19.

On this clone: The junction differs from germline at one of its ends, possibly a read error. V gene TRBV3-1 (or the pseudogene TRBV3-2) combines with J gene TRBJ1-4; 10 nucleotides match TRBD1. The CDR3 loop spans 15 amino acids. Looked up from germline, CDR1 is LGHDT and CDR2 is YNNKEL (reference sequence). The CDR3 DNA sequence: TGTGCCCGCAGCCGACAGGACAGGGGGGGGGAAAAACTGTTTTTT. It yields the protein CARSRQDRGGEKLFF.

The chain is built from TRBV21-1 and TRBJ1-5; the DNA was not used to check the table's D call, TRBD1. TRBV21-1 is shown as a pseudogene. The CDR3 loop spans 16 amino acids. The CDR3 DNA is TGTGCCAGCAGCAAAAGGACAGGGTCGGGCAATCAGCCCCAGCATTTT. Protein: CASSKRTGSGNQPQHF.

The V gene is TRBV5-1, the J gene TRBJ2-7; TRBD1 matches 8 bases. V was pared by 0 bases and J by 3 bases, with 5 bases of the junction left unmatched. The CDR3 has 15 residues. Looked up from germline, CDR1 is SGHRS and CDR2 is YFSETQ. The CDR3 sequence: CASSLEGTGNYEQYF. CDR3 nucleotide sequence: TGCGCCAGCAGCTTGGAGGGGACAGGTAACTACGAGCAGTACTTC. The whole variable domain, filled in from reference TRBV5-1 and TRBJ2-7, reads KAGVTQTPRYLIKTRGQQVTLSCSPISGHRSVSWYQQTPGQGLQFLFEYFSETQRNKGNFPGRFSGRQFSNSRSEMNVSTLELGDSALYLCASSLEGTGNYEQYFGPGTRLTVT.

The chain recombines TRBV6-5 with TRBJ2-7; TRBD2 matches 13 bases. Germline CDR1 MNHEY, CDR2 SVGAGI. Germline trimming cut 0 bases from V and 2 bases from J; bases unmatched to any gene: 1. The CDR3 runs to 16 residues. CDR3 loop: CASSYSGLAGAYEQYF. The CDR3 bases are TGTGCCAGCAGTTACTCCGGACTAGCGGGAGCCTACGAGCAGTACTTC.

The CDR3 spells CASSLSSGNTEAFF. The DNA of the CDR3 is TGTGCCAGCAGCTTATCATCAGGGAACACTGAAGCTTTCTTT. The chain uses TRBV7-3 and TRBJ1-1; D uncertain. Trimming cost V 2 bases and J 1 base, with 8 bases left between them. The CDR3 consists of 14 residues. Germline V gene data show CDR1 as SGHTA and CDR2 as FQGTGA.